The clone carrying this T cell receptor (beta chain) was seen a few times. The antigen is unknown. An Oncomine TCR Beta short-read assay was used to sequence the DNA from cultured CD4+ T cells. TCRdb passed the PCR reads through MiXCR, listing each CDR3 protein once. In the table there are about 13,000 distinct CDR3 sequences, approximately 52% of which are singletons. The CDR3 consists of 16 residues. The V and J ends lost 5 bases and 0 bases, in that order; junction bases with no gene match: 6. The germline V gene has CDR1 SGHTA and CDR2 FQGNSA. The data stem from a study of vaccination and CD4 T cells after COVID-19. The overall study: Between diagnosis and the drawing of post-COVID samples lay a median around 110 days (range 35 to 161).

Specified treatment: approximately 9-day PBMC culture with coronavirus spike peptide pools or control peptides (ViraFEST assay). Before TCRs were sequenced, ViraFEST expanded antigen-specific T cells with peptide pools. Study-wide results and limits: With convalescent patients, a median roughly 88% of reactive clones emerged solely after vaccination. Spike mono-reactivity held for 304 of 307 vaccine-specific clones in convalescent patients.

The source is a human donor who had recovered from COVID-19. The J gene is TRBJ2-7, the V gene TRBV7-2, with 11 bases lining up with TRBD2. Sequencing used CD4+ T cells from blood, cultured in vitro. The CDR3 bases are TGTGCCAGCAGCCGACTAGCGGGGTCCTTCTCCTACGAGCAGTACTTC. Translation gives CASSRLAGSFSYEQYF.